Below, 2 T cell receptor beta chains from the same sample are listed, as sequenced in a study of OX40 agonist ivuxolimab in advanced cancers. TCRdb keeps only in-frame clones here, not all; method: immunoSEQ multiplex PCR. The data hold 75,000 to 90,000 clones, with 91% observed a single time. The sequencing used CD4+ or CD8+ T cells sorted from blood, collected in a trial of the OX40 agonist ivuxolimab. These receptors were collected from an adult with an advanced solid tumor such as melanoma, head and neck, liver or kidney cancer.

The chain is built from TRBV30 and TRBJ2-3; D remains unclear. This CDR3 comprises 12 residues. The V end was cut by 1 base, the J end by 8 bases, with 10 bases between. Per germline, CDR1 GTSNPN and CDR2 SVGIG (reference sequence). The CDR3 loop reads CAWSGGLGTQYF. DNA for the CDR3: TGTGCCTGGAGTGGGGGTTTGGGTACGCAGTATTTT.

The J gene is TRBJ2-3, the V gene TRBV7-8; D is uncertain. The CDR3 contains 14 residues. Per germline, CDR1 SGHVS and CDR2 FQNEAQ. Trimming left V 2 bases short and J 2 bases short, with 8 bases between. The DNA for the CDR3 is TGTGCCAGCAGCTTAACACGATTCACAGATACGCAGTATTTT. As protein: CASSLTRFTDTQYF.